A single count supports the clone carrying this TCR beta chain. A read error may produce the germline difference seen at one junction end. The record originates from a study of blood T cell repertoires in COVID-19. In the study overall: COVID-19 samples collected from the United States, Italy and Spain covered acute and convalescent phases. In each case, the material was cDNA or gDNA derived from T cells, B-cell-depleted T cells, or PBMCs.

Authors' analysis steps: Reference gene primer amplification gave nucleated cell count estimates. Clones were read by immunoSEQ multiplex PCR, and TCRdb kept only the in-frame ones, dropping some. That table supplies the V and J calls and clone size; D and trimming were determined from the DNA. The sample lists around 280,000 clones, around 90% seen once, with less than 2% in the top ten. Germline CDR1 is WSHSY and CDR2 is SAAADI. The CDR3 consists of 18 residues. The cohort comprised adults aged roughly 18 to 95 years residing in under 30 US areas. The clonotype comes from a woman in her late teens or twenties with acute COVID-19. Material: PBMCs or T cells enriched from blood (not recorded which). The rearrangement joins TRBV10-2 to TRBJ1-6; 11 bases are shared with TRBD1. For the CDR3, the DNA is TGCGCCGGCAGCGTAGGGACAGGGGGTCCCTCCTATAATTCACCCCTCCACTTT. Translation: CAGSVGTGGPSYNSPLHF.